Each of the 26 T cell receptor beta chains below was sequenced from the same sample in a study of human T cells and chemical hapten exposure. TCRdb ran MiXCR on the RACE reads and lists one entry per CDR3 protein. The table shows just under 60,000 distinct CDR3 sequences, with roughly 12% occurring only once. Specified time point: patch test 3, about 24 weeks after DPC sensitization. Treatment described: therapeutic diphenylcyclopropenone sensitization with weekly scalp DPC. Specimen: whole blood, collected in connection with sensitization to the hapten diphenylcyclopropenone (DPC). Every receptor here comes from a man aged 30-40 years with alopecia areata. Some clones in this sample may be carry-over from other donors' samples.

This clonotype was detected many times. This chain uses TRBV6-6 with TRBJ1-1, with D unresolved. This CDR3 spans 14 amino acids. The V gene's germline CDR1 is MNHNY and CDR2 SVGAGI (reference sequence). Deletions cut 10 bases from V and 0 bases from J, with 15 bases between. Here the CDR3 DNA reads TGTGCCACCTCCTGGGTAGAGATGAACACTGAAGCTTTCTTT. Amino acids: CATSWVEMNTEAFF.

The DNA of the CDR3 is TGCGCCAGCAGCTTGGGCGGGACAGCCTACGAGCAGTACTTC. Amino acid sequence: CASSLGGTAYEQYF. This chain uses TRBV5-1 with TRBJ2-7; tentatively, D is TRBD1 (7 bases). The germline V gene has CDR1 SGHRS and CDR2 YFSETQ. V lost 0 bases and J 2 bases, leaving 9 bases between the germline ends. The CDR3 is 14 residues long.

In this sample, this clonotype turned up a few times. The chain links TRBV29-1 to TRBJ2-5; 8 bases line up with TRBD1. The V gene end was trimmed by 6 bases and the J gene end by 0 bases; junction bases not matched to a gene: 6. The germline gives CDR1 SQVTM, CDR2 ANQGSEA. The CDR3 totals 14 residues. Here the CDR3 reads CSVTDRGDQETQYF. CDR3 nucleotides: TGCAGCGTAACCGACAGGGGAGACCAAGAGACCCAGTACTTC.

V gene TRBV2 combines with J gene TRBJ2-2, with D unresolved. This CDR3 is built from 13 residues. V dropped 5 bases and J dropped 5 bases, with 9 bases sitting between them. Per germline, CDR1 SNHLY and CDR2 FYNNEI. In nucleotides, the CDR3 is TGTGCCAGCAGTTATGCAGAGACCGGGGAGCTGTTTTTT. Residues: CASSYAETGELFF.

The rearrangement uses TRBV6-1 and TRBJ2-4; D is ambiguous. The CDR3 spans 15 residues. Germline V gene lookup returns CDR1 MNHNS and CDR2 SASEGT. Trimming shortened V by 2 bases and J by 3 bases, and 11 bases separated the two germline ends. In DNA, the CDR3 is TGTGCCAGCAGTGAATATGGGCACGTCAAAAACATTCAGTACTTC. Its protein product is CASSEYGHVKNIQYF.

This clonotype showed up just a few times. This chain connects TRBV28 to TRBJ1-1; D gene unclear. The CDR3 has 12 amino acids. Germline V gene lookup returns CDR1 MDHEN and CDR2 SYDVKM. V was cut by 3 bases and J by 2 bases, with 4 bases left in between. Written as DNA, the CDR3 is TGTGCCAGCAGTTTGGTAAACACTGAAGCTTTCTTT. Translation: CASSLVNTEAFF.

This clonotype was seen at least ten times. In DNA form, the CDR3 reads TGTGCCACCAGTGATTTAGACAGGGGTGTCTCCATCACCGGGGAGCTGTTTTTT. This codes for CATSDLDRGVSITGELFF. This sequence joins TRBV24-1 and TRBJ2-2; 8 bases line up with TRBD1. The CDR3 totals 18 residues. Looked up from germline, CDR1 is KGHDR and CDR2 is SFDVKD. Losses at the gene ends were 1 base for V and 4 bases for J; bases not matched to a gene: 10.

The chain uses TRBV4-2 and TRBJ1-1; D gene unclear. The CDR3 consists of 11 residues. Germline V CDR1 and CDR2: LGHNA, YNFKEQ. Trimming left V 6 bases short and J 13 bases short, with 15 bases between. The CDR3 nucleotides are TGTGCCAGCAGAAGGGAGACGTTGGATTTCTTT. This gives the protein CASRRETLDFF.

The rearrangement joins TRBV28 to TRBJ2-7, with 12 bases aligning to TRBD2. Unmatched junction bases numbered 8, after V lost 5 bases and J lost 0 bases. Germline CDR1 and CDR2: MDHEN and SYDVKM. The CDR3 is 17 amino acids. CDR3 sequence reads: CASSLLAGGMNSYEQYF. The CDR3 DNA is TGTGCCAGCAGTCTGCTAGCGGGGGGGATGAACTCCTACGAGCAGTACTTC.

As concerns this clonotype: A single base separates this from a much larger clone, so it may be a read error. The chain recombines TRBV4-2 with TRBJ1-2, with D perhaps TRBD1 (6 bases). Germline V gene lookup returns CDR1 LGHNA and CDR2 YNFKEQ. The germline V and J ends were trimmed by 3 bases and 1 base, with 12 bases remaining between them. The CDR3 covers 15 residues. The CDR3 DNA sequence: TGTGCCAGCAGCCAGGAAGGACAGAATAACTATGGCTACACCTTC. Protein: CASSQEGQNNYGYTF.

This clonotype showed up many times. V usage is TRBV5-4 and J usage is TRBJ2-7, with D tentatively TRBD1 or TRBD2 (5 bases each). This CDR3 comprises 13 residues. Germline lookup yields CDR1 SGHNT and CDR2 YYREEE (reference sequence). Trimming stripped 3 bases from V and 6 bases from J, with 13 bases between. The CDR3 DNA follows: TGTGCCAGCAGCTCCGGGACGGCAGTCGAGCAGTACTTC. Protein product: CASSSGTAVEQYF.

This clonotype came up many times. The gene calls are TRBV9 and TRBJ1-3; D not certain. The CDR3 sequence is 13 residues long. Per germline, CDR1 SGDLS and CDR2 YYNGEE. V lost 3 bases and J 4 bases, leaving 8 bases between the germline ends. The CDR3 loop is CASSADSGNTIYF. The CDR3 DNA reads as TGTGCCAGCAGCGCGGACTCCGGAAACACCATATATTTT.

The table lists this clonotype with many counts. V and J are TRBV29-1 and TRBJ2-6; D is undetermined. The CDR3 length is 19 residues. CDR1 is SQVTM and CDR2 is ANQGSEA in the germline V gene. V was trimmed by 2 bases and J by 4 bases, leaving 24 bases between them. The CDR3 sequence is CSVETPAGEIAWGANVLTF. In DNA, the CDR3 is TGCAGCGTTGAAACGCCGGCAGGTGAAATCGCCTGGGGGGCCAACGTCCTGACTTTC. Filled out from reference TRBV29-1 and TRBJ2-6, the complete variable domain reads SAVISQKPSRDICQRGTSLTIQCQVDSQVTMMFWYRQQPGQSLTLIATANQGSEATYESGFVIDKFPISRPNLTFSTLTVSNMSPEDSSIYLCSVETPAGEIAWGANVLTFGAGSRLTVL.

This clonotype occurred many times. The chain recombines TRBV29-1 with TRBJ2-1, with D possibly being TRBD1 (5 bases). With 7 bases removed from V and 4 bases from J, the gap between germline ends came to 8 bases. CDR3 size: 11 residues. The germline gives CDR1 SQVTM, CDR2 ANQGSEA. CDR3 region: CSAQEYNEQFF. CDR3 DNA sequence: TGCAGCGCACAGGAATACAATGAGCAGTTCTTC.

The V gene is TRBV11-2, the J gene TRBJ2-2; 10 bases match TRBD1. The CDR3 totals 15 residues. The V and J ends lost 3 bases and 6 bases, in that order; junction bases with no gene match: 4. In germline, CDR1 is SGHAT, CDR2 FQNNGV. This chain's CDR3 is CASSLTGGEAGELFF. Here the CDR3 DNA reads TGTGCCAGCAGCTTGACAGGGGGCGAAGCCGGGGAGCTGTTTTTT.

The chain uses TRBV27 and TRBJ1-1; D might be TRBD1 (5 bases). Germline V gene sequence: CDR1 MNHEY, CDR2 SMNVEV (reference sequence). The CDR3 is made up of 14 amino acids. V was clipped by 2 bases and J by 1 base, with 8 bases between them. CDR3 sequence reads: CASSLAGQNTEAFF. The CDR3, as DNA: TGTGCCAGCAGTTTAGCCGGACAGAACACTGAAGCTTTCTTT.

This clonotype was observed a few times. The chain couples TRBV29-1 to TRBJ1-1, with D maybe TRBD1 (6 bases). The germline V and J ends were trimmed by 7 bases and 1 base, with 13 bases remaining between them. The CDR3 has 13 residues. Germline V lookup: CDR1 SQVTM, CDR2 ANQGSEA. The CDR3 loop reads CSGLDRQNTEAFF. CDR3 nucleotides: TGCAGCGGCCTAGACAGGCAGAACACTGAAGCTTTCTTT.

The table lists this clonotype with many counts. The CDR3 sequence is CASSSGGGAKEQYF. Written as DNA, the CDR3 is TGTGCCAGCAGCTCGGGCGGGGGGGCCAAGGAGCAGTACTTC. The V and J genes are TRBV5-4 and TRBJ2-7, with TRBD2 identical over 9 bases. CDR1 is SGHNT and CDR2 is YYREEE in the germline V gene (reference sequence). V gave up 3 bases and J gave up 7 bases; unmatched junction bases: 8. The CDR3 is 14 residues long.

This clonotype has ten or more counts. CDR3 sequence: CASSSSAYTGELFF. The CDR3 nucleotides read TGTGCCAGCAGCTCGTCGGCATACACCGGGGAGCTGTTTTTT. The chain links TRBV7-2 to TRBJ2-2; D is unresolved. V was shortened by 4 bases and J by 3 bases, with 9 bases between the two germline ends. This CDR3 has 14 amino acids. Germline CDR1 reads SGHTA; CDR2 reads FQGNSA. The full variable domain, its missing parts supplied by reference TRBV7-2 and TRBJ2-2, is GAGVSQSPSNKVTEKGKDVELRCDPISGHTALYWYRQSLGQGLEFLIYFQGNSAPDKSGLPSDRFSAERTGGSVSTLTIQRTQQEDSAVYLCASSSSAYTGELFFGEGSRLTVL.

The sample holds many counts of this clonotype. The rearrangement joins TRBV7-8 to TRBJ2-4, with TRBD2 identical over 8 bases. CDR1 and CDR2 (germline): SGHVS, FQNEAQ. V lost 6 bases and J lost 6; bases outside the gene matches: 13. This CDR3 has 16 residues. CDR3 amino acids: CASSKQQRGLRNIQYF. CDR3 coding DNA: TGTGCCAGCAGTAAACAACAGCGGGGGCTACGAAACATTCAGTACTTC.

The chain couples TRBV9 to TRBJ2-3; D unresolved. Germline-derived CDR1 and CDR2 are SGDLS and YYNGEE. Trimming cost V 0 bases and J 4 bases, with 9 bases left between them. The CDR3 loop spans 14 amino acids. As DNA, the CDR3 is TGTGCCAGCAGCGTAGTAGATCTGCCAGATACGCAGTATTTT. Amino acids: CASSVVDLPDTQYF. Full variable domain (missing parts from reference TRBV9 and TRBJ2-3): DSGVTQTPKHLITATGQRVTLRCSPRSGDLSVYWYQQSLDQGLQFLIQYYNGEERAKGNILERFSAQQFPDLHSELNLSSLELGDSALYFCASSVVDLPDTQYFGPGTRLTVL.

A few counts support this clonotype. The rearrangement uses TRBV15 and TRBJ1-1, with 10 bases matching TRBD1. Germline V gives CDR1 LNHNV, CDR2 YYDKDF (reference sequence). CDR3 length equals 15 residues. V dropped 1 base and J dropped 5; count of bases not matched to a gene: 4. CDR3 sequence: CATSRGDRGATEAFF. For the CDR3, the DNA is TGTGCCACCAGCAGAGGGGACAGGGGAGCGACTGAAGCTTTCTTT.

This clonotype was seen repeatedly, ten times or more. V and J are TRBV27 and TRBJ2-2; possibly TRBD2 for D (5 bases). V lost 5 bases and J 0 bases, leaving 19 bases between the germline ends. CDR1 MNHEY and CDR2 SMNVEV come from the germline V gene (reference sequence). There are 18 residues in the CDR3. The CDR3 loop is CASSPFPRLDSNTGELFF. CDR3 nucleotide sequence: TGTGCCAGCAGTCCTTTCCCTCGTTTGGACTCGAACACCGGGGAGCTGTTTTTT.

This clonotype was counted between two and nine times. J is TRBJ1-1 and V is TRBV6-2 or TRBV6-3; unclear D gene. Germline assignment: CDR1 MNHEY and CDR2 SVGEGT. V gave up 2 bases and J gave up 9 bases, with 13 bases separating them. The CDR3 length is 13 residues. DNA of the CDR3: TGTGCCAGCAGTTACCCTCCGCGAGGGAAAGCTTTCTTT. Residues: CASSYPPRGKAFF.

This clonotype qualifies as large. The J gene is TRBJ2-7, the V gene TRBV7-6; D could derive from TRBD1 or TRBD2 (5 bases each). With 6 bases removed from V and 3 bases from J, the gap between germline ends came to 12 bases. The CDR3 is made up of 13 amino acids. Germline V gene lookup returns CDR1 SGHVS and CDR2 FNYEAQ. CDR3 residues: CASSKGPNYEQYF. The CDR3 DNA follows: TGTGCCAGCAGTAAGGGACCGAACTACGAGCAGTACTTC.

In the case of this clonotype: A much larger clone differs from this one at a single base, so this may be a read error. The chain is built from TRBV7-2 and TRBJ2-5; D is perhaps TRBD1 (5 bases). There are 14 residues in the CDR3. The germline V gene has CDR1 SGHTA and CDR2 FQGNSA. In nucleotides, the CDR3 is TGTGTCAGCAGCCTCAGGGCGATGGAGGAGACCCAGTACTTC. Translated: CVSSLRAMEETQYF.